The 29 T cell receptor beta chains listed next were all sequenced from one sample in a study of blood T cell repertoires in COVID-19. Profiling relied on immunoSEQ multiplex PCR, and the TCRdb table lists in-frame clones only, not all of them. The repertoire has hundreds of thousands of clones, 80% to 90% of them found once; the top ten carry more than 3.5%. The material sequenced was PBMCs or T cells enriched from blood (not recorded which). The receptors were sampled from a woman aged 25 to 45 who had recovered from COVID-19.

The chain couples TRBV18 to TRBJ1-1; D ambiguous. The CDR3 has 12 amino acids. Germline V lookup: CDR1 KGHSH, CDR2 LQKENI. V lost 2 bases and J lost 5, with 6 bases in between. As DNA, the CDR3 is TGTGCCAGCTCACCAGGGCAAACTGAAGCTTTCTTT. This encodes CASSPGQTEAFF. The full variable domain, completed using reference TRBV18 and TRBJ1-1, is NAGVMQNPRHLVRRRGQEARLRCSPMKGHSHVYWYRQLPEEGLKFMVYLQKENIIDESGMPKERFSAEFPKEGPSILRIQQVVRGDSAAYFCASSPGQTEAFFGQGTRLTVV.

V usage is TRBV30 and J usage is TRBJ1-5; the match to TRBD1 covers 7 bases. Trimming at V came to 5 bases and at J to 0 bases, leaving 4 bases not matched to a gene. The CDR3 spans 14 residues. The V gene's germline CDR1 is GTSNPN and CDR2 SVGIG (reference sequence). The DNA of the CDR3 is TGTGCCTGGGGGACAGTTGATAGCAATCAGCCCCAGCATTTT. As protein: CAWGTVDSNQPQHF.

This chain joins TRBV29-1 and TRBJ1-1; tentatively, D is TRBD1 (5 bases). CDR1 is SQVTM, CDR2 ANQGSEA, per germline. V lost 6 bases and J lost 0, with 11 bases in between. This CDR3 comprises 13 residues. In nucleotides, the CDR3 is TGCAGCGTCAAGACAGCCTTGAACACTGAAGCTTTCTTT. Protein: CSVKTALNTEAFF.

CDR3 loop: CASSLEDREAQYF. CDR3 DNA sequence: TGTGCCAGCAGCTTAGAGGATAGGGAGGCCCAGTACTTC. The chain employs TRBV7-2 and TRBJ2-5; tentatively, D is TRBD2 (6 bases). The V gene's germline CDR1 is SGHTA and CDR2 FQGNSA. V dropped 1 base and J dropped 9 bases, with 12 bases sitting between them. The CDR3 totals 13 residues.

The CDR3 DNA sequence: TGTGCCAGCTCACCCCTACAGGGGGCGGTGAACACTGAAGCTTTCTTT. It yields the protein CASSPLQGAVNTEAFF. The chain is built from TRBV18 and TRBJ1-1; 9 bases align to TRBD1. Germline values: CDR1 KGHSH, CDR2 LQKENI. V lost 3 bases to trimming and J lost 0 bases; unmatched junction nucleotides: 5. The CDR3 is 16 amino acids. Full variable domain (outside the CDR3, taken from reference TRBV18 and TRBJ1-1): NAGVMQNPRHLVRRRGQEARLRCSPMKGHSHVYWYRQLPEEGLKFMVYLQKENIIDESGMPKERFSAEFPKEGPSILRIQQVVRGDSAAYFCASSPLQGAVNTEAFFGQGTRLTVV.

The rearrangement uses TRBV28 and TRBJ1-2; 7 bases match TRBD1. Germline V gene data show CDR1 as MDHEN and CDR2 as SYDVKM. The CDR3 is made up of 14 amino acids. V lost 3 bases to trimming and J lost 4 bases; unmatched junction nucleotides: 5. The CDR3 loop is CASSLGQFLYGYTF. CDR3 in DNA: TGTGCCAGCAGTTTGGGACAGTTTCTCTATGGCTACACCTTC.

The rearrangement links TRBV15 to TRBJ2-7; D might be TRBD1 (6 bases). The CDR3 totals 15 residues. The germline CDR1 and CDR2 sequences are LNHNV and YYDKDF (reference sequence). V was shortened by 4 bases and J by 1 base, with 14 bases between the two germline ends. The CDR3 region is CATSTGRTASYEQYF. The DNA of the CDR3 is TGTGCCACCAGCACAGGTCGGACAGCGTCCTACGAGCAGTACTTC.

V usage is TRBV4-3 and J usage is TRBJ1-5; maybe TRBD1 (5 bases). CDR1 LGHNA and CDR2 YSLEER come from the germline V gene. Trimming took 0 bases from V and 7 from J, leaving 13 bases between them. The length of the CDR3 is 15 residues. The chain's CDR3 is CASSQDRAVGQPQHF. CDR3 nucleotides: TGCGCCAGCAGCCAAGACAGGGCCGTCGGACAGCCCCAGCATTTT.

The gene calls are TRBV7-2 and TRBJ1-2; tentative D call: TRBD1 (5 bases). Germline lookup yields CDR1 SGHTA and CDR2 FQGNSA. The CDR3 sequence is 15 residues long. With 1 base removed from V and 2 bases from J, the gap between germline ends came to 11 bases. The CDR3: CASSLVGAGNYGYTF. In DNA, the CDR3 is TGTGCCAGCAGCTTAGTGGGTGCAGGGAACTATGGCTACACCTTC.

The chain uses TRBV20-1 and TRBJ2-5; D gene uncertain. The CDR3 consists of 11 residues. V dropped 8 bases and J dropped 4 bases, with 11 bases sitting between them. Germline V gene data show CDR1 as DFQATT and CDR2 as SNEGSKA (reference sequence). As DNA, the CDR3 is TGCAGTCTATATGAGAGAGAGACCCAGTACTTC. Translating gives CSLYERETQYF.

This chain links TRBV19 with TRBJ1-1, with D unresolved. This CDR3 has 16 amino acids. Germline CDR1 and CDR2: LNHDA and SQIVND (reference sequence). The ends were cut back, 0 bases at V and 0 bases at J, with 11 bases in the middle. CDR3 protein: CASSIEGRTLNTEAFF. CDR3 coding DNA: TGTGCCAGTAGTATAGAGGGCAGAACTCTGAACACTGAAGCTTTCTTT.

V is TRBV7-2 and J is TRBJ2-1; a weak D match, TRBD1 (5 bases). The CDR3 length is 12 residues. The germline V and J ends were trimmed by 6 bases and 7 bases, with 10 bases remaining between them. The germline gives CDR1 SGHTA, CDR2 FQGNSA. In nucleotides, the CDR3 is TGTGCCAGCAGTTCCAACAGGAATGAGCAGTTCTTC. It is translated as CASSSNRNEQFF.

V and J are TRBV7-3 and TRBJ2-5, with 10 bases that match TRBD2. Germline V CDR1 and CDR2: SGHTA, FQGTGA. The CDR3 runs 17 residues. The V and J ends lost 2 bases and 5 bases, in that order; junction bases with no gene match: 11. Written as DNA, the CDR3 is TGTGCCAGCAGCTTACGCTCTAGCGGGGGCCTTCTGGAGACCCAGTACTTC. Encoded protein: CASSLRSSGGLLETQYF.

This clone was seen more than once but under ten times. The chain couples TRBV30 to TRBJ2-7, with a weak D call TRBD2 (5 bases). The ends were cut back, 3 bases at V and 2 bases at J, with 5 bases in the middle. CDR1 and CDR2 from the germline V gene are GTSNPN and SVGIG (reference sequence). CDR3 length: 11 amino acids. The CDR3 DNA follows: TGTGCCTGGAGCGGGGCCTACGAGCAGTACTTC. Its translation: CAWSGAYEQYF.

V is TRBV15 and J is TRBJ2-1; the match to TRBD2 covers 13 bases. Unmatched junction bases numbered 10, after V lost 1 base and J lost 4 bases. Per germline, CDR1 LNHNV and CDR2 YYDKDF (reference sequence). The CDR3 has 19 amino acids. DNA for the CDR3: TGTGCCACCAGCAGAGGAAGACTAGCGGGAGGCCTAACATACAATGAGCAGTTCTTC. Translated, it gives CATSRGRLAGGLTYNEQFF.

This clone was detected only once. The V call is TRBV19, the J call TRBJ1-1; D is ambiguous. The V end lost 3 bases, the J end lost 1 base, and 9 bases lay between the germline ends. This CDR3 region has 14 residues. CDR1 and CDR2 (germline): LNHDA, SQIVND (reference sequence). The CDR3 protein is CASSMEQRNTEAFF. The CDR3 DNA is TGTGCCAGTAGTATGGAACAGAGGAACACTGAAGCTTTCTTT.

The V and J genes are TRBV7-2 and TRBJ2-1, with D possibly matching TRBD2 (5 bases). This CDR3 has 13 amino acids. V lost 2 bases, J lost 5 bases, and 7 bases lay in between. CDR1 is SGHTA, CDR2 FQGNSA, per germline. The CDR3 sequence is CASSLSRDNEQFF. In nucleotides, the CDR3 is TGTGCCAGCAGCTTATCGCGGGACAATGAGCAGTTCTTC. The full variable domain, its missing parts supplied by reference TRBV7-2 and TRBJ2-1, is GAGVSQSPSNKVTEKGKDVELRCDPISGHTALYWYRQSLGQGLEFLIYFQGNSAPDKSGLPSDRFSAERTGGSVSTLTIQRTQQEDSAVYLCASSLSRDNEQFFGPGTRLTVL.

The rearrangement links TRBV27 to TRBJ2-7; TRBD1 might be the D (5 bases). Per the germline V gene, CDR1 is MNHEY and CDR2 is SMNVEV (reference sequence). Trimming took 5 bases from V and 1 from J, leaving 18 bases between them. This CDR3 comprises 16 residues. CDR3: CASSPAYLQDSYEQYF. DNA for the CDR3: TGTGCCAGCAGTCCAGCCTACCTACAGGATTCCTACGAGCAGTACTTC.

As concerns this clone: This same CDR3 is encoded by further DNA sequences in the sample. The chain links TRBV28 to TRBJ2-7, with a tentative D call TRBD1 (6 bases). This CDR3 contains 15 residues. In germline, CDR1 is MDHEN, CDR2 SYDVKM. V was cut by 6 bases and J by 0 bases, with 15 bases left in between. The CDR3 DNA reads TGTGCCAGCAGCCCAAGACAGGTGAGCTCCTACGAGCAGTACTTC. This gives the protein CASSPRQVSSYEQYF.

This clone was seen more than once but under ten times. The J gene is TRBJ1-2, the V gene TRBV7-2; D is possibly TRBD1 (5 bases). V shed 5 bases and J shed 0 bases, with 10 bases lying between them. Germline loops: CDR1 SGHTA, CDR2 FQGNSA. This CDR3 is built from 14 residues. Here the CDR3 DNA reads TGTGCCAGCAGCCCGACAGTAGCTAACTATGGCTACACCTTC. Translated, it gives CASSPTVANYGYTF.

The gene calls are TRBV12-3 or TRBV12-4 and TRBJ1-2, with D perhaps TRBD1 (6 bases). CDR3 length: 13 residues. V dropped 6 bases and J dropped 2 bases, with 10 bases sitting between them. The CDR3 reads CASSPQGNYGYTF. CDR3 DNA: TGTGCCAGCAGCCCACAGGGAAACTATGGCTACACCTTC.

The sample holds a few counts of this clone. This sequence joins TRBV28 and TRBJ2-1, with a weak D call TRBD1 (5 bases). The CDR3 is 18 amino acids. Germline V lookup: CDR1 MDHEN, CDR2 SYDVKM. The ends were cut back, 7 bases at V and 4 bases at J, with 26 bases in the middle. CDR3 amino acids: CASTAKGIGVWSYNEQFF. The CDR3 region has the DNA TGTGCCAGCACCGCCAAGGGGATAGGAGTTTGGTCGTACAATGAGCAGTTCTTC.

This clone was seen more than once but under ten times. The J gene is TRBJ2-7, the V gene TRBV20-1, with D maybe TRBD2 (5 bases). Germline V lookup: CDR1 DFQATT, CDR2 SNEGSKA (reference sequence). Trimming took off 3 bases at V and 7 bases at J, with 10 bases between the two ends. The CDR3 runs 11 residues. CDR3 nucleotide sequence: TGCAGTGCTAGGAGGGCGGGTGAGCAGTACTTC. It is translated as CSARRAGEQYF.

The chain combines TRBV30 with TRBJ1-2; D uncertain. Germline CDR1 GTSNPN, CDR2 SVGIG (reference sequence). The CDR3 consists of 12 residues. Trimming left V 2 bases short and J 4 bases short, with 8 bases between. The CDR3 DNA reads as TGTGCCTGGAGTATCTCCAGCTATGGCTACACCTTC. It is translated as CAWSISSYGYTF. Based on the CDR3 plus reference TRBV30 and TRBJ1-2, the full variable domain is SQTIHQWPATLVQPVGSPLSLECTVEGTSNPNLYWYRQAAGRGLQLLFYSVGIGQISSEVPQNLSASRPQDRQFILSSKKLLLSDSGFYLCAWSISSYGYTFGSGTRLTVV.

For this clone: The same CDR3 can be traced to other DNA sequences in this sample. The V call is TRBV24-1, the J call TRBJ2-1; 14 bases agree with TRBD2. Trimming at V came to 4 bases and at J to 6 bases, leaving 4 bases not matched to a gene. Germline V gene lookup returns CDR1 KGHDR and CDR2 SFDVKD. The CDR3 runs 16 residues. CDR3 in DNA: TGTGCCACCAGTGACCCAGGACTAGCGGGAGGCAATGAGCAGTTCTTC. Amino acid sequence: CATSDPGLAGGNEQFF.

The J gene is TRBJ2-3, the V gene TRBV10-3; 12 bases fit TRBD2. Germline CDR1 and CDR2: ENHRY and SYGVKD. Trimming removed 2 bases from V and 2 bases from J; junction bases left unmatched: 2. The CDR3 length is 16 residues. CDR3 DNA: TGTGCCATCAGTGAGGGACTAGCGGGGTCCACAGATACGCAGTATTTT. Its protein product is CAISEGLAGSTDTQYF.

This sequence joins TRBV11-2 and TRBJ2-7; 15 bases are shared with TRBD2. The germline V gene encodes CDR1 SGHAT and CDR2 FQNNGV. The V gene end was trimmed by 4 bases and the J gene end by 3 bases; junction bases not matched to a gene: 10. CDR3 size: 18 residues. CDR3 bases: TGTGCCAGCAGCTCCCTAGGACTAGCGGGAGGGATAAGCTACGAGCAGTACTTC. Amino acids: CASSSLGLAGGISYEQYF.

The chain combines TRBV7-9 with TRBJ1-2, with a weak D call TRBD1 (5 bases). There are 13 residues in the CDR3. The V gene lost 3 bases and the J gene lost 3 bases, with 8 bases spanning the gap. The V gene's germline CDR1 is SEHNR and CDR2 FQNEAQ (reference sequence). The CDR3, as DNA: TGTGCCAGCAGCTTCCAGGGTGACTATGGCTACACCTTC. It yields the protein CASSFQGDYGYTF.

V is TRBV28 and J is TRBJ2-2; maybe TRBD1 (6 bases). V was clipped by 8 bases and J by 1 base, with 14 bases between them. The CDR3 totals 15 residues. Germline V gene data show CDR1 as MDHEN and CDR2 as SYDVKM. This CDR3 is CASLPRGMNTGELFF. The DNA for the CDR3 is TGTGCCAGCCTCCCCAGGGGAATGAACACCGGGGAGCTGTTTTTT. Variable domain in full (rest from reference TRBV28 and TRBJ2-2): DVKVTQSSRYLVKRTGEKVFLECVQDMDHENMFWYRQDPGLGLRLIYFSYDVKMKEKGDIPEGYSVSREKKERFSLILESASTNQTSMYLCASLPRGMNTGELFFGEGSRLTVL.